This entry is about one TCR beta chain. Its antigen is as yet unknown. These data originate in a study of shared clonotypes between healthy human individuals. Samples underwent the assay at deep level. TCRdb's table, derived via immunoSEQ multiplex PCR, lists solely in-frame clones and lacks some. Seen here are about 2.4 million clones, 80% to 95% observed once, and the top ten hold approximately 0.36%. With 2 bases clipped from V and 7 bases from J, the junction kept 15 bases outside the gene matches. The CDR3 has 18 amino acids. The V gene's germline CDR1 is SGHAT and CDR2 FQNNGV. The study, taken as a whole, reports: Though the depth was large, rarefaction showed that sorted-subset sequencing was incomplete. For naive CD4 cells, around 5% of clonotypes were shared across a few donors.

Sequenced: naive CD4+ T cells from PBMCs. Subset noted: CD45RA+ positively selected. This TCR was recovered from a man between 18 and 29 years old in good health. Some clones in this sample may be carry-over from other donors' samples. The chain links TRBV11-2 to TRBJ2-1; the match to TRBD1 covers 9 bases. The CDR3 region is CASSLRVRAATGGNEQFF. CDR3 bases: TGTGCCAGCAGCTTACGAGTACGCGCCGCGACAGGGGGGAATGAGCAGTTCTTC. Full variable domain (missing parts from reference TRBV11-2 and TRBJ2-1): EAGVAQSPRYKIIEKRQSVAFWCNPISGHATLYWYQQILGQGPKLLIQFQNNGVVDDSQLPKDRFSAERLKGVDSTLKIQPAKLEDSAVYLCASSLRVRAATGGNEQFFGPGTRLTVL.